One and the same sample provided the 21 T cell receptor beta chains below, sequenced in a study of T cell repertoires in ileal Crohn's disease. Time point described: neoterminal ileum biopsy at postoperative endoscopy, about 6 months after surgery. Generated by immunoSEQ multiplex PCR, the TCRdb table keeps only in-frame clones and is missing some. The sample includes over 15,000 clones, 72% seen only once; the top ten take approximately 3.9%. The sample was ileal tissue. These receptor sequences come from an adult with Crohn's disease.

The gene calls are TRBV7-2 and TRBJ2-5; D possibly corresponds to TRBD2 (5 bases). Germline CDR1 reads SGHTA; CDR2 reads FQGNSA. This CDR3 region has 14 residues. The V and J ends lost 1 base and 5 bases respectively, with 11 bases between them. CDR3 loop: CASSLGGRRETQYF. CDR3 coding DNA: TGTGCCAGCAGCTTAGGCGGGCGGCGGGAGACCCAGTACTTC.

This clone is medium-sized (0.01 to 0.1%). This chain links TRBV10-3 with TRBJ2-5, with TRBD1 matching over 8 bases. The length of the CDR3 is 17 residues. In germline, CDR1 is ENHRY, CDR2 SYGVKD. With V trimmed by 4 bases and J by 0 bases, 10 bases remained unmatched. The CDR3 loop is CAISGTGSSNYQETQYF. In DNA, the CDR3 is TGTGCCATCAGTGGGACAGGGTCGTCAAACTACCAAGAGACCCAGTACTTC.

This clone was picked up a small number of times. The CDR3: CASSTQGANQPQHF. CDR3 DNA sequence: TGTGCCAGCAGTACTCAGGGGGCCAATCAGCCCCAGCATTTT. The V call is TRBV25-1, the J call TRBJ1-5, with 8 positions matching TRBD1. Trimming at V came to 5 bases and at J to 3 bases, leaving 3 bases not matched to a gene. The germline gives CDR1 MGHDK, CDR2 SYGVNS. This CDR3 has 14 residues.

This clone was counted a few times. The chain is built from TRBV5-4 and TRBJ2-3, with 7 bases aligning to TRBD1. Germline V gives CDR1 SGHNT, CDR2 YYREEE (reference sequence). The CDR3 is made up of 15 amino acids. The V segment lost 3 bases and the J segment 6 bases; nucleotides outside the gene matches: 10. The CDR3 reads CASSSVKTGWDTQYF. The CDR3 DNA follows: TGTGCCAGCAGCTCGGTAAAGACAGGGTGGGATACGCAGTATTTT.

V is TRBV4-2 and J is TRBJ1-1; no clear D gene. V was shortened by 0 bases and J by 8 bases, with 13 bases between the two germline ends. The CDR3 runs 14 residues. From germline, CDR1 is LGHNA and CDR2 YNFKEQ. CDR3 residues: CASSQETSRVEAFF. DNA of the CDR3: TGTGCCAGCAGCCAAGAAACTTCCCGCGTAGAAGCTTTCTTT.

The chain is built from TRBV6-5 and TRBJ2-3; possibly TRBD2 for D (5 bases). V was cut by 2 bases and J by 0 bases, with 9 bases left in between. The CDR3 runs 15 residues. CDR1 is MNHEY, CDR2 SVGAGI, per germline. The CDR3 DNA reads TGTGCCAGCAGTTACCGAGGGAAGAGCACAGATACGCAGTATTTT. Translation: CASSYRGKSTDTQYF.

The chain is built from TRBV27 and TRBJ2-3; 7 positions match TRBD1. CDR3 length equals 14 residues. With V trimmed by 2 bases and J by 6 bases, 5 bases remained unmatched. Germline V gives CDR1 MNHEY, CDR2 SMNVEV (reference sequence). The CDR3 is CASSLPGQPDTQYF. The DNA of the CDR3 is TGTGCCAGCAGTTTACCGGGACAGCCTGATACGCAGTATTTT.

J is TRBJ2-3 and V is TRBV9, with TRBD2 identical over 7 bases. There are 16 residues in the CDR3. Germline V CDR1 and CDR2: SGDLS, YYNGEE. Losses at the gene ends were 4 bases for V and 5 bases for J; bases not matched to a gene: 13. This CDR3 is CASSIRAGASGDTQYF. The CDR3 DNA is TGTGCCAGCAGCATCCGGGCTGGGGCTAGCGGAGATACGCAGTATTTT.

V gene TRBV4-3 combines with J gene TRBJ1-6, with D unresolved. This CDR3 has 16 residues. V shed 0 bases and J shed 10 bases, with 16 bases lying between them. Germline-derived CDR1 and CDR2 are LGHNA and YSLEER. The CDR3 is CASSQDLYRVGSPLHF. In DNA, the CDR3 is TGCGCCAGCAGCCAAGATCTTTATCGGGTTGGCTCACCCCTCCACTTT.

The CDR3 nucleotides read TGTGCCAGCAGCAAGACAGGGTTAGGGGATACGCAGTATTTT. This codes for CASSKTGLGDTQYF. V is TRBV7-9 and J is TRBJ2-3; 7 bases are shared with TRBD1. With V trimmed by 5 bases and J by 6 bases, 8 bases remained unmatched. Germline V gives CDR1 SEHNR, CDR2 FQNEAQ (reference sequence). The CDR3 is 14 residues long. Combining the CDR3 with reference TRBV7-9 and TRBJ2-3 gives the whole variable domain DTGVSQNPRHKITKRGQNVTFRCDPISEHNRLYWYRQTLGQGPEFLTYFQNEAQLEKSRLLSDRFSAERPKGSFSTLEIQRTEQGDSAMYLCASSKTGLGDTQYFGPGTRLTVL.

V and J are TRBV15 and TRBJ2-5; the D gene is possibly TRBD2 (7 bases). With 5 bases removed from V and 5 bases from J, the gap between germline ends came to 21 bases. Germline loops: CDR1 LNHNV, CDR2 YYDKDF (reference sequence). The CDR3 covers 16 residues. In DNA, the CDR3 is TGTGCCACCAGCGCGAGGGGGGGGCCGGGGTGGGAGACCCAGTACTTC. Its translation: CATSARGGPGWETQYF.

This clone was seen a handful of times. This chain joins TRBV20-1 and TRBJ2-7; D remains unclear. The CDR3 sequence is 11 residues long. V shed 2 bases and J shed 7 bases, with 9 bases lying between them. Germline CDR1 reads DFQATT; CDR2 reads SNEGSKA (reference sequence). The CDR3 protein is CSARLLQEQYF. CDR3 in DNA: TGCAGTGCTAGATTATTACAAGAGCAGTACTTC.

The V and J genes are TRBV5-6 and TRBJ1-2; 7 positions match TRBD1. The trim removed 3 bases at V and 8 bases at J, leaving 4 bases unmatched. CDR1 and CDR2 from the germline V gene are SGHDT and YYEEEE. This CDR3 is 12 amino acids long. The CDR3 here is CASSSTGYGYTF. For the CDR3, the DNA is TGTGCCAGCAGCTCGACAGGGTACGGCTACACCTTC.

J is TRBJ2-4 and V is TRBV6-1; perhaps TRBD2 as D (7 bases). V was clipped by 3 bases and J by 1 base, with 13 bases between them. CDR1 is MNHNS and CDR2 is SASEGT in the germline V gene. The CDR3 runs 16 residues. CDR3 DNA: TGTGCCAGCAGTGACGTTAGGGGGGGGGCCAAAAACATTCAGTACTTC. Translated: CASSDVRGGAKNIQYF.

The CDR3 is CASSVGFLATGGVKRPNEQFF. The CDR3, as DNA: TGCGCCAGCAGCGTTGGGTTTTTAGCGACGGGTGGGGTAAAGCGGCCCAATGAGCAGTTCTTC. J is TRBJ2-1 and V is TRBV5-1, with D possibly TRBD2 on 5 matching bases. CDR1 is SGHRS, CDR2 YFSETQ, per germline. This CDR3 has 21 amino acids. V lost 4 bases to trimming and J lost 6 bases, with 35 bases between them. The entire variable domain, with the rest obtained from reference TRBV5-1 and TRBJ2-1, is as follows: KAGVTQTPRYLIKTRGQQVTLSCSPISGHRSVSWYQQTPGQGLQFLFEYFSETQRNKGNFPGRFSGRQFSNSRSEMNVSTLELGDSALYLCASSVGFLATGGVKRPNEQFFGPGTRLTVL.

This chain joins TRBV5-4 and TRBJ2-5; 10 bases line up with TRBD2. This CDR3 is built from 14 residues. With V trimmed by 2 bases and J by 5 bases, 3 bases remained unmatched. Looked up from germline, CDR1 is SGHNT and CDR2 is YYREEE (reference sequence). This CDR3 reads CASSFLAGDETQYF. For the CDR3, the DNA is TGTGCCAGCAGCTTTCTAGCGGGAGACGAGACCCAGTACTTC.

V gene TRBV9 combines with J gene TRBJ2-6, with D tentatively TRBD1 (5 bases). The germline gives CDR1 SGDLS, CDR2 YYNGEE. The germline V and J ends were trimmed by 0 bases and 4 bases, with 8 bases remaining between them. The CDR3 spans 15 residues. The DNA for the CDR3 is TGTGCCAGCAGCGTAGCAACAGGCGGGGCCAACGTCCTGACTTTC. Its translation: CASSVATGGANVLTF.

The gene calls are TRBV5-6 and TRBJ2-6, with a weak D call TRBD2 (5 bases). The V gene's germline CDR1 is SGHDT and CDR2 YYEEEE. Trimming cost V 2 bases and J 9 bases, with 21 bases left between them. CDR3 length equals 17 residues. The CDR3 nucleotides are TGTGCCAGCAGCTTTTCTTCCCCGGGGTCGAGGGTCAACGTCCTGACTTTC. Encoded protein: CASSFSSPGSRVNVLTF.

The chain uses TRBV29-1 and TRBJ2-7, with 7 bases that match TRBD1. Germline V gives CDR1 SQVTM, CDR2 ANQGSEA. Trimming removed 7 bases from V and 0 bases from J; junction bases left unmatched: 6. CDR3 length equals 13 residues. The CDR3 sequence: CSAGRDSSYEQYF. CDR3 sequence (DNA): TGCAGCGCGGGCCGGGACAGCTCCTACGAGCAGTACTTC.

The V call is TRBV5-4, the J call TRBJ2-1; 9 bases agree with TRBD2. The germline gives CDR1 SGHNT, CDR2 YYREEE (reference sequence). The length of the CDR3 is 17 residues. J was trimmed by 5 bases and V by 2 bases; bases with no gene match: 11. The CDR3 protein is CASSLLAGPWAHNEQFF. In DNA form, the CDR3 reads TGTGCCAGCAGCTTACTAGCGGGCCCGTGGGCACACAATGAGCAGTTCTTC.

The rearrangement uses TRBV5-1 and TRBJ1-1; D unclear. Germline CDR1 SGHRS, CDR2 YFSETQ. The CDR3 has 12 amino acids. Trimming removed 4 bases from V and 6 bases from J, with 10 bases in between. Here the CDR3 reads CASSGDTPEAFF. CDR3 sequence (DNA): TGCGCCAGCAGCGGCGACACCCCTGAAGCTTTCTTT.